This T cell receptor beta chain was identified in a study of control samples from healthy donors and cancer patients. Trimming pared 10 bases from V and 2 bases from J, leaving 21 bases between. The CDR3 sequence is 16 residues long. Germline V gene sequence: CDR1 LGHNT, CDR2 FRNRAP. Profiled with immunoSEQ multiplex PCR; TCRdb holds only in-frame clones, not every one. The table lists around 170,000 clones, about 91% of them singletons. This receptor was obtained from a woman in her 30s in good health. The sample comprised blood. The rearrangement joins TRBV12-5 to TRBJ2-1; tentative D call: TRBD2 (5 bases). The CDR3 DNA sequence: TGTGCTAACCGGGAATATAAGGGTGGGGCCTACAATGAGCAGTTCTTC. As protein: CANREYKGGAYNEQFF.